The table lists the clone carrying this TCR beta chain with many counts. What it recognizes is unknown. This entry belongs to a study of early T cells in non-severe SARS-CoV-2 infection. For the study at large: Chains from this unsorted whole-blood bulk RNA could not be paired. Findings and caveats of the study: Private and CD4 specificities were missed by VDJdb matching, skewed to anti-spike CD8.

In the library, individual cDNA molecules carried attached unique molecular identifiers. Using its own MiXCR run on the 5' RACE reads, TCRdb lists one record per CDR3 protein. The sample comprises around 33,000 distinct CDR3 sequences, about 4.2% of which are singletons, and about 12% rests with the top ten. The CDR3 is 15 residues long. V was clipped by 7 bases and J by 0 bases, with 15 bases between them. Germline assignment: CDR1 DFQATT and CDR2 SNEGSKA (reference sequence). Input material: whole blood. The TCR originated in an adult who was a healthcare worker with PCR-confirmed SARS-CoV-2 infection or an uninfected control (not recorded which). The V call is TRBV20-1, the J call TRBJ1-4; D gene ambiguous. The CDR3 nucleotides read TGCAGTGTAGAGGGTCGGACTGCAACTAATGAAAAACTGTTTTTT. It translates to CSVEGRTATNEKLFF.